Detailed here is one TCR beta chain. This clone was observed once. Its recognized antigen is unknown. No much larger clone is present one base from it, and per-base qualities are unavailable. These data originate in a study of blood T cell repertoires in COVID-19 (dated by TCRdb to about 2020). Concerning the study at large: The collaborator samples originated in the United States, Italy and Spain and spanned the acute and convalescent phases of COVID-19. The prospective study material was composed of cDNA or gDNA derived from T cells, B-cell-depleted T cells, or PBMCs. Deeply sampled blood TCRbeta repertoires from subjects exposed to, actively infected with, or recovered from COVID-19 were included in the dataset. The repertoires were made available in a free public database intended to serve as a resource for research on the immune response to SARS-CoV-2. Samples came from the ongoing ImmuneRACE study (first 160 participants) plus 1,254 subjects from 6 global collaborators. Sample metadata almost always included a de-identified subject ID, COVID-19 status, age in years and sex. Where HLA class I and class II types were available, the types were taken from metadata supplied by the sample provider, not from assay-based typing.

From V the trimming removes 4 bases and from J it removes 5 bases, while the gene matches leave 6 bases of the junction unaccounted for. Looking up the germline V gene yields CDR1 SGHRS and CDR2 YFSETQ. The CDR3 contains 15 residues, cysteine and phenylalanine counted. Of the read, only the CDR3 DNA is kept; its 45 bases are in frame from base 1. The immunoSEQ Assay, a bias-controlled multiplex PCR, was used to amplify TCRbeta CDR3 regions from genomic DNA. Per the source publication's procedure: The number of nucleated cells in each sample was estimated by amplification of reference gene primers within the assay. To quantify the absolute abundance of each unique TCRbeta CDR3 rearrangement, sequence reads were collapsed and filtered. For each sample, productive Simpson clonality was calculated by taking the square root of Simpson's diversity index across productive rearrangements. TCRdb obtained this table from immuneACCESS and retained in-frame rearrangements with V and J assigned. These tables miss some clones; where compared with another copy, unresolved V genes account for less than half of the shortfall, and the remainder is unexplained. That table furnishes V, J and clone size, whereas the DNA furnished D and trimming. For this sample the table gives 35,000 to 45,000 clones, of which roughly 84% were detected only once. The ten largest clones take up 2.4% of the sample.

Collaborating institutions collected whole blood in K2EDTA tubes following their own protocols. Collaborator samples were shipped for TCRbeta analysis as frozen whole blood, isolated PBMCs, or DNA extracted from either sample type. Overall study outcomes, separate from this receptor: The amount of clinical and demographic metadata varied by source and participant and was provided uncurated.

The clonotype was recovered from a human donor in a cohort sampled during active COVID-19. Material: peripheral blood. The rearranged chain carries TRBV5-1 and TRBJ2-3, with 11 central nucleotides matching TRBD2. The sequence in DNA is TGCGCCAGCAGCCCGCCCGGGACTAGCGGAGATACGCAGTATTTT. This yields the protein CASSPPGTSGDTQYF. When the CDR3 is completed using the reference TRBV5-1 and TRBJ2-3 genes on either side, the full variable domain is KAGVTQTPRYLIKTRGQQVTLSCSPISGHRSVSWYQQTPGQGLQFLFEYFSETQRNKGNFPGRFSGRQFSNSRSEMNVSTLELGDSALYLCASSPPGTSGDTQYFGPGTRLTVL.